What follows is one TCR beta chain and its context. Its antigen is unknown. The sample belongs to a study of a mutant IDH1 vaccine in newly diagnosed glioma. The overall study: All eight of the vaccinations patients received fell in weeks 1, 3, 5, 7, 11, 15, 19 and 23. Most had both radiotherapy and temozolomide beforehand; others had only one.

Time point specified: week 5, during vaccination. Mutant IDH1 20-mer peptide, at 300 ug, made up each vaccine dose, with topical imiquimod. Donors' newly diagnosed IDH1-mutant WHO grade 3 or 4 astrocytomas lacked nuclear ATRX. Study findings and constraints: With respect to changes in top peripheral T cell clonotypes, pseudoprogression seemed unrelated.

The CDR3 has 14 residues. Germline CDR1 KGHSH, CDR2 LQKENI. Losses at the gene ends were 4 bases for V and 1 base for J; bases not matched to a gene: 3. Clones were read by immunoSEQ multiplex PCR, and TCRdb kept only the in-frame ones, dropping some. The sample gives fewer than 70,000 clones, 80% to 90% of which show up once; about 4.6% is in the top ten. The specimen was PBMCs, collected from a glioma patient whose treatment included an IDH1 peptide vaccine. V gene TRBV18 combines with J gene TRBJ1-1, with 7 bases that match TRBD1. This TCR derives from a woman between 35 and 50 years old with glioma. The CDR3: CASSLTGPNTEAFF. CDR3 nucleotides: TGTGCCAGCTCACTGACAGGGCCGAACACTGAAGCTTTCTTT.